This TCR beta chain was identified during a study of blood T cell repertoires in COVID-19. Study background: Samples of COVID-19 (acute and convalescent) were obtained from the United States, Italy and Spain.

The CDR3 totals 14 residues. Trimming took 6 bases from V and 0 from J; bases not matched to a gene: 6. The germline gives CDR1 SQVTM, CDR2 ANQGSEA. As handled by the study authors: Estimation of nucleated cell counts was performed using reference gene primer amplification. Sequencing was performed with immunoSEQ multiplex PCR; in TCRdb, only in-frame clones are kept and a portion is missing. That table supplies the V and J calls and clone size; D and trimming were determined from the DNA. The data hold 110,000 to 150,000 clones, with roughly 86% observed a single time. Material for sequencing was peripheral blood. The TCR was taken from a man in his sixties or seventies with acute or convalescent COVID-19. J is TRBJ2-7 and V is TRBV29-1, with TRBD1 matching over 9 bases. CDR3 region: CSVSTGGPSYEQYF. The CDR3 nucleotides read TGCAGCGTCTCCACAGGGGGCCCCTCCTACGAGCAGTACTTC.